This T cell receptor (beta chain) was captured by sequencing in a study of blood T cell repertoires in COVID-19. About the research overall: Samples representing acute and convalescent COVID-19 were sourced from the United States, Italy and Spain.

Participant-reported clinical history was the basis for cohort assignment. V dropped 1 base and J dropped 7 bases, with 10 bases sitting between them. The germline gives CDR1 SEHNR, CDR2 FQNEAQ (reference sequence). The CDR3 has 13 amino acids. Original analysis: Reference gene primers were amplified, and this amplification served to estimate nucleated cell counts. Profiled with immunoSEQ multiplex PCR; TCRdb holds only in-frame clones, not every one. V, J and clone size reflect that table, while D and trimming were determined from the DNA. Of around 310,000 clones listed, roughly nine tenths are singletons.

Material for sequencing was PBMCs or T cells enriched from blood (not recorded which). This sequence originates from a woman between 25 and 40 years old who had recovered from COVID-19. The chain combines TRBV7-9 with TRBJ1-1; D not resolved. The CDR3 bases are TGTGCCAGCAGCTTAGGAAAGGAGGGTGAAGCTTTCTTT. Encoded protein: CASSLGKEGEAFF. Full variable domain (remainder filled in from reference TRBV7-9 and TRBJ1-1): DTGVSQNPRHKITKRGQNVTFRCDPISEHNRLYWYRQTLGQGPEFLTYFQNEAQLEKSRLLSDRFSAERPKGSFSTLEIQRTEQGDSAMYLCASSLGKEGEAFFGQGTRLTVV.